A single sample gave rise to the 4 T cell receptor beta chains below, sequenced in a study of control samples from healthy donors and cancer patients (dated by TCRdb to 2018 to 2021). Library creation used the immunoSEQ multiplex PCR assay. Entries here come from immuneACCESS through TCRdb and include only in-frame sequences with V and J called. Some clones fail to appear in such tables; in the studies checked, an unresolved V gene covers under half of the shortfall, and the cause of the remainder is unknown. In all, the sample holds around 110,000 clones, and around 89% of those were seen once. The ten top clones hold around 1.2% of the sample. What was sequenced was PBMCs. These TCRs come from a woman aged 50 to 60 with colorectal cancer.

This clone was seen only once. The rearrangement links TRBV29-1 to TRBJ1-2, with 10 bases lining up with TRBD1. V lost 7 bases and J lost 8; bases outside the gene matches: 7. The CDR3 runs 12 residues. Germline V gene data show CDR1 as SQVTM and CDR2 as ANQGSEA. The CDR3 sequence is CSGSRQGAGYTF. CDR3 sequence (DNA): TGCAGCGGCAGCAGACAGGGGGCGGGCTACACCTTC.

CDR3 DNA: TGTGCCAGCAGCCGACGTGGGGGGGATGGCTACACCTTC. Protein: CASSRRGGDGYTF. The chain has TRBV7-6 and TRBJ1-2; possibly TRBD1 for D (5 bases). The germline gives CDR1 SGHVS, CDR2 FNYEAQ. The CDR3 sequence is 13 residues long. With 5 bases removed from V and 6 bases from J, the gap between germline ends came to 13 bases.

There are a few counts of this clone. The chain has TRBV9 and TRBJ1-2; D may be TRBD1 (5 bases). The CDR3 contains 14 residues. V lost 3 bases and J lost 5, with 14 bases in between. In germline, CDR1 is SGDLS, CDR2 YYNGEE. CDR3 nucleotides: TGTGCCAGCAGCGAAGGGGTCGGACTTTATGGCTACACCTTC. Translated: CASSEGVGLYGYTF.

The chain carries TRBV29-1 and TRBJ2-1, with D possibly being TRBD1 (6 bases). Germline loops: CDR1 SQVTM, CDR2 ANQGSEA. Trimming shortened V by 7 bases and J by 6 bases, and 19 bases separated the two germline ends. The CDR3 contains 14 residues. CDR3 region: CSAGKYREGNEQFF. The CDR3 DNA sequence: TGCAGCGCCGGGAAATACAGGGAAGGCAATGAGCAGTTCTTC.